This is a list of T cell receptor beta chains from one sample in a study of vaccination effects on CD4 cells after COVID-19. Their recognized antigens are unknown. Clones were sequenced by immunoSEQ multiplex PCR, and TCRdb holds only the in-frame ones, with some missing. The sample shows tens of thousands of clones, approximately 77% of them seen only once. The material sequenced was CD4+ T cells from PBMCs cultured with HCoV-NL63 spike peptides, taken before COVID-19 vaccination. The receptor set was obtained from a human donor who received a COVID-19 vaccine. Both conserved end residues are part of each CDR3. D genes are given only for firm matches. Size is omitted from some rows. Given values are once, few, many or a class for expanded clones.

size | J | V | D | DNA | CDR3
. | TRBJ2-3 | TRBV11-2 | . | TGTGCCAGCAGCTTAGGCACAGATACGCAGTATTTT | CASSLGTDTQYF
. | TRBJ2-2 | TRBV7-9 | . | TGTGCCAGCAGCCCGCAGGGTGCCGGGGAGCTGTTTTTT | CASSPQGAGELFF
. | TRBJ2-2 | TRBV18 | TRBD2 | TGTGCCAGCTCACGGGGACTAGCGGTAATGAACACCGGGGAGCTGTTTTTT | CASSRGLAVMNTGELFF
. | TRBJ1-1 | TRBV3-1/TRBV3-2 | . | TGTGCCAGCAGCCAAGAAGAATGGGCATACACTGAAGCTTTCTTT | CASSQEEWAYTEAFF
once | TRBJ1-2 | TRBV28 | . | TGTGCCAGCAGAGGGACGGCTAACTATGGCTACACCTTC | CASRGTANYGYTF
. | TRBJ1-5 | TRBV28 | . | TGTGCCAGCCTACCTGGCGGGGTTTATAGCAATCAGCCCCAGCATTTT | CASLPGGVYSNQPQHF
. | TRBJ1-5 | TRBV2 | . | TGTGCCAGCAGTGAGCGGGTAGTTGCCACTAGAACAGCCCAGCATTTT | CASSERVVATRTAQHF
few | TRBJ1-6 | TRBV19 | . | TGTGCCAGTACCAGGGCTAATTCACCCCTCCACTTT | CASTRANSPLHF
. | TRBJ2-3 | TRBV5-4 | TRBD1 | TGTGCCAGCAGGGGGGACGGACAGGGATCAGTCACAGATACGCAGTATTTT | CASRGDGQGSVTDTQYF
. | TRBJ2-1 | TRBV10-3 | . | TGTGCCACAAGTCTCCGGGACATAAACAATGAGCAGTTCTTC | CATSLRDINNEQFF
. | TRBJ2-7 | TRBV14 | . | TGTGCCAGCAGCGGCCTCTACGAGCAGTACTTC | CASSGLYEQYF
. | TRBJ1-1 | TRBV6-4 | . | TGTGCCAGCAGTGCACGGGACTCCCGGGACACTGAAGCTTTCTTT | CASSARDSRDTEAFF
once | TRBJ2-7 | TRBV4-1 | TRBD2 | TGCGCCAGCAGCCAAGATACTAGCGGGAGGTCCAATGCCTACGAGCAGTACTTC | CASSQDTSGRSNAYEQYF
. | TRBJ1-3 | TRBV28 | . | TGTGCCAGCACGCTTGGAAACACCATATATTTT | CASTLGNTIYF
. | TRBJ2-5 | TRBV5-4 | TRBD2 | TGTGCCAGCAGCTTGGGACTAGCACAAGAGACCCAGTACTTC | CASSLGLAQETQYF
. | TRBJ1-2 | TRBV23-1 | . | TGCGCCAGCAGTCAGGACAGAGGGGTCCGGAATGGCTACACCTTC | CASSQDRGVRNGYTF
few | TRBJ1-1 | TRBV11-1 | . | TGTGCCAGCAGCTTAGCCAGGAGGAACACTGAAGCTTTCTTT | CASSLARRNTEAFF
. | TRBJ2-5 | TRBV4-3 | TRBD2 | TGCGCCAGCAGCCCATCCAGCGGGGGGGCCCTTGAGACCCAGTACTTC | CASSPSSGGALETQYF
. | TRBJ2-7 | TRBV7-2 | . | TGTGCCAGCAGCCCAGGGGGGGCGGGTTACGAGCAGTACTTC | CASSPGGAGYEQYF
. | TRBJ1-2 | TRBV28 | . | TGTGCCAGCAGTTTAGGGGAAATCTATGGCTACACCTTC | CASSLGEIYGYTF
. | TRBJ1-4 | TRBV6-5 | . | TGTGCCAGCAGGCCCGATAGGGCAACTAATGAAAAACTGTTTTTT | CASRPDRATNEKLFF
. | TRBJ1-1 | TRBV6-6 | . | TGTGCCAGCAGAAACACTGAAGCTTTCTTT | CASRNTEAFF
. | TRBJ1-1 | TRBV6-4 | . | TGTGCCAGCAGTCCAGTGTCAGGCACTGAAGCTTTCTTT | CASSPVSGTEAFF
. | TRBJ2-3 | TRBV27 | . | TGTGCCAGCAGTTTCTTTACTAGCACAGATACGCAGTATTTT | CASSFFTSTDTQYF
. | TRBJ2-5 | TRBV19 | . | TGTGCCAGTAGTGAAGTACCCCAAGAGACCCAGTACTTC | CASSEVPQETQYF
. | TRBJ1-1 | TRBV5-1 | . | TGCGCCAGCAGCGCCCGGAGGGACACTGAAGCTTTCTTT | CASSARRDTEAFF
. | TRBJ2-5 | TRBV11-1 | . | TGTGCCAGCAGCTCCATAGATAACCAAGAGACCCAGTACTTC | CASSSIDNQETQYF
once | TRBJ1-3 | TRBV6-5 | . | TGTGCCAGCAGTCCGAGGGGAATCTCTGGAAACACCATATATTTT | CASSPRGISGNTIYF
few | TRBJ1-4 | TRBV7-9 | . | TGTGCCAGCAGCTGGGCAGCTCCGGGTCAAACTAATGAAAAACTGTTTTTT | CASSWAAPGQTNEKLFF
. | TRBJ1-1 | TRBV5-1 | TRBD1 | TGCGCCAGCAGCAGGGGACAGGGGATAAACACTGAAGCTTTCTTT | CASSRGQGINTEAFF
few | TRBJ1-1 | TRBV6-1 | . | TGTGCCAGCAGTGAAGCGGGCAGGGGAGCTTTCTTT | CASSEAGRGAFF
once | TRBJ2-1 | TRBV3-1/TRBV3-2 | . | TGTGCCAGCAGCCAAATGGGACTGAGTTCTGATGAGCAGTTCTTC | CASSQMGLSSDEQFF
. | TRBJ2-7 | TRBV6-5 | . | TGTGCCAGCAGTTACTCGAATGGGGCCTACGAGCAGTACTTC | CASSYSNGAYEQYF
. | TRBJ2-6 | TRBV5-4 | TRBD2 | TGTGCCAGCAGCTTGGGACTAGCGGGCTCTGGGGCCAACGTCCTGACTTTC | CASSLGLAGSGANVLTF
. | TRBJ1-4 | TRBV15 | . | TGTGCCACCAGCAGGGGGGATTTTGGGGAAAAACTGTTTTTT | CATSRGDFGEKLFF
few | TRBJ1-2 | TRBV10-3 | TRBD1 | TGTGCCATCAGAGCCGGGACAGTCAGGGATGGCTACACCTTC | CAIRAGTVRDGYTF
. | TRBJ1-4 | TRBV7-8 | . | TGTGCCAGCAGCTTAGTATCAGGGGCGGTTAATGAAAAACTGTTTTTT | CASSLVSGAVNEKLFF
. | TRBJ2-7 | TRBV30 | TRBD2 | TGTGCCTGGAGTGTACGGGTTGGGGGGGGTTACGAGCAGTACTTC | CAWSVRVGGGYEQYF
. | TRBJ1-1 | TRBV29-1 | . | TGCAGCGTTTGGGTAGGGGGGCGACCGAACACTGAAGCTTTCTTT | CSVWVGGRPNTEAFF
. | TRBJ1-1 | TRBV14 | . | TGTGCCAGCAGTCCCCTCGGGAACACTGAAGCTTTCTTT | CASSPLGNTEAFF
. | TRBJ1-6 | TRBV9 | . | TGTGCCAGCAGCGTAGGCGGGGATTTTTATAATTCACCCCTCCACTTT | CASSVGGDFYNSPLHF
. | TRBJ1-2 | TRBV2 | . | TGTGCCAGCAGAACGAGAACGGAGGCTAACTATGGCTACACCTTC | CASRTRTEANYGYTF
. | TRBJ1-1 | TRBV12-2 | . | TGTGCAAGTCGCTTAGCAAGATGGGACAGGGGGCCTGAAGCTTTCTTT | CASRLARWDRGPEAFF
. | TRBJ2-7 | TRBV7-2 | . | TGTGCCAGCAGCTTAGGCCCGGGACAACCCTACGAGCAGTACTTC | CASSLGPGQPYEQYF
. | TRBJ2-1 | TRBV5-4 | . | TGTGCCAGCAGCCCTAAGGGGGGCACCCACAATGAGCAGTTCTTC | CASSPKGGTHNEQFF
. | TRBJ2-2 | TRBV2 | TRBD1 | TGTGCCAGCAGTGAAGTTGAGGGGGCCGGCACCGGGGAGCTGTTTTTT | CASSEVEGAGTGELFF
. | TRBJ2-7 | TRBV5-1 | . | TGCGCCAGCAGCCAGGACCGTGACTACGAGCAGTACTTC | CASSQDRDYEQYF
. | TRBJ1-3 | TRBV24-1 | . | TGTTTATCCACCAGTTTGAATCGTAGGTGGAGGGCCGGAAACACCATATATTTT | CLSTSLNRRWRAGNTIYF